Below, one T cell receptor (beta chain) is given with its context. The read stops 3 residues short of the end of the CDR3; the missing end is completed from the germline J gene. Trimming took off 4 bases at V and 4 bases at J, with 17 bases between the two ends. The CDR3 covers 16 residues. From germline, CDR1 is LNHDA and CDR2 SQIVND (reference sequence). Assay: immunoSEQ multiplex PCR; the TCRdb copy retains only in-frame clones and omits some. The clone table shows about 48,000 clones, with the ten largest holding around 1.5%. The data derive from a study of T cells in women clearing cervical HPV infection. Study-wide background: No precancer developed; the control's incident HPV16 infection cleared within 12 months. Cases' blood sampling followed lesion detection by median around 23 weeks (90 to 200).

HPV was found by MY09/MY11 PCR and dot-blot genotyping. Input material: blood buffy coat. The clonotype was recovered from a woman between 18 and 70 years old with a cervical HPV16 infection that either progressed to CIN3+ or cleared (not recorded which). The chain links TRBV19 to TRBJ2-1, with D tentatively TRBD1 (6 bases). The CDR3 bases that were read are TGTGCCAGTAGTAACTTATTCGGGACACAGTACAATGAG. It yields the protein CASSNLFGTQYNE. The CDR3 as a whole reads CASSNLFGTQYNEQFF.